This TCR beta chain was sequenced for a study of blood T cell repertoires in COVID-19 (dated by TCRdb to 2018 to 2020). With regard to the full study: The collaborator samples originated in the United States, Italy and Spain and spanned the acute and convalescent phases of COVID-19. Subjects who had been exposed to COVID-19, were actively infected with it, or had recovered from it provided the deeply sampled blood TCRbeta repertoires that made up the dataset. Samples came from the ongoing ImmuneRACE study (first 160 participants) plus 1,254 subjects from 6 global collaborators. The prospective study material was composed of cDNA or gDNA derived from T cells, B-cell-depleted T cells, or PBMCs. The repertoires were released in a freely available public database meant as a resource for research on the immune response to SARS-CoV-2. Nearly every sample came with metadata listing a de-identified subject ID, COVID-19 status, age in years and sex. HLA class I and class II types, where available, came from metadata supplied by the sample provider rather than from assay-based typing.

General findings and caveats noted by the study authors: Clinical and demographic metadata were provided uncurated, with the amount varying by source and participant.

Whole blood was collected in K2EDTA tubes by collaborating institutions according to the institutions' own protocols. For TCRbeta analysis, collaborators shipped samples in one of three forms: frozen whole blood, isolated PBMCs, or DNA extracted from either of those sample types. The immunoSEQ Assay, a bias-controlled multiplex PCR, was used to amplify TCRbeta CDR3 regions from genomic DNA. Regarding the original processing steps: Within the assay, amplification of reference gene primers was used to estimate how many nucleated cells each sample contained. To quantify the absolute abundance of each unique TCRbeta CDR3 rearrangement, sequence reads were collapsed and filtered. Productive Simpson clonality was computed per sample as the square root of Simpson's diversity index over productive rearrangements. The immuneACCESS repertoire file appears here via TCRdb, limited to in-frame rearrangements. These files lack a portion of the clones; in checked studies, under half of the deficit traces to unresolved V genes, and the cause of the others is not known. V, J and clone size are taken as reported in that table, and D and trimming were inferred from the DNA itself. The sample yields approximately 97,000 clones; approximately 84% were counted once. 4.4% of the sample is held by the ten biggest clonotypes.

On this clone: This clone's antigen is unknown. The input lacks base qualities; no much larger clone sits a single base away.

The germline V and J ends show losses of 5 bases and 2 bases respectively, and no gene match explains 3 bases of the junction. From its cysteine to its phenylalanine, the CDR3 spans 13 amino acids. The retained sequence is limited to the CDR3, 39 bases, with the frame set at the first base. CDR1 and CDR2 were assigned from the germline V gene as SGHVS and FQNEAQ. This TCR came from a man aged 55-75 years with acute or convalescent COVID-19. Sequencing input: peripheral blood. The rearranged segments are TRBV7-8 and TRBJ2-7, with 7 bases aligning to TRBD1. The CDR3 region has the sequence CASSRDSPYEQYF. The DNA sequence is given as TGTGCCAGCAGCCGGGACAGTCCCTACGAGCAGTACTTC. The full variable domain, with segments outside the CDR3 supplied by the reference TRBV7-8 and TRBJ2-7 proteins, appears as GAGVSQSPRYKVAKRGQDVALRCDPISGHVSLFWYQQALGQGPEFLTYFQNEAQLDKSGLPSDRFFAERPEGSVSTLKIQRTQQEDSAVYLCASSRDSPYEQYFGPGTRLTVT.